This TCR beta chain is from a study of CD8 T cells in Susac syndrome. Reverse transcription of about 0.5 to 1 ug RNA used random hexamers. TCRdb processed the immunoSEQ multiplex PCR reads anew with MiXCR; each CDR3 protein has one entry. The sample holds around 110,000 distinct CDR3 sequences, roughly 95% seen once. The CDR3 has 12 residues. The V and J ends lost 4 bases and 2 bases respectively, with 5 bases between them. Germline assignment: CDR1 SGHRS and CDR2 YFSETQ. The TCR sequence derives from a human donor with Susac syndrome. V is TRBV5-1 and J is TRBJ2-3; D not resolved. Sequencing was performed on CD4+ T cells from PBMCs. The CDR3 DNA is TGCGCCAGCAGCGAGATCACAGATACGCAGTATTTT. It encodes CASSEITDTQYF.